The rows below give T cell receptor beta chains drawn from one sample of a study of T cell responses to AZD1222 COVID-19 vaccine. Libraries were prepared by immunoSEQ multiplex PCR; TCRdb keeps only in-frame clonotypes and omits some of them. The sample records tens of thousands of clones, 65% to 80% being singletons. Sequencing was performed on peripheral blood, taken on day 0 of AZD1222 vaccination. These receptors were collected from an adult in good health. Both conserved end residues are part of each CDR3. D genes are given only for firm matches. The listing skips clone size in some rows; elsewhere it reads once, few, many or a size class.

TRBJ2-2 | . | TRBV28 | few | TGTGCCAGCATGAGGGGGGGGAACACCGGGGAGCTGTTTTTT | CASMRGGNTGELFF
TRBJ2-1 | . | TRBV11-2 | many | TGTGCCAGCAGCTTACGAGACAAACACCTTTACAATGAGCAGTTCTTC | CASSLRDKHLYNEQFF
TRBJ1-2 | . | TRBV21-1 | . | TGTGCCAGCAGCCCGACGGGAGATGGCTACACCTTC | CASSPTGDGYTF
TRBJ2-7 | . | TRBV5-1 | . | TGCGCCAGCAGCTTGGACCCGGGTCCCGACGAGCAGTACTTC | CASSLDPGPDEQYF
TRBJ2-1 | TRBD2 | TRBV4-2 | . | TGTGCCAGCAGCCAAGATCGCGGTAGCGGGGGGGCCGGGAATGAGCAGTTCTTC | CASSQDRGSGGAGNEQFF
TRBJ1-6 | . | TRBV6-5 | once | TGTGCCAGCCAGAGGGTTTCGGATAATTCACCCCTCCACTTT | CASQRVSDNSPLHF
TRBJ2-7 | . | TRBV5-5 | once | TGTGCCAGCAGCTCCCAGACCGAGTCCTCCTACGAGCAGTACTTC | CASSSQTESSYEQYF
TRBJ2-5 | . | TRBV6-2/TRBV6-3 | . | TGTGCCAGCAGTTGGGAGGGGGCAGAGACCCAGTACTTC | CASSWEGAETQYF
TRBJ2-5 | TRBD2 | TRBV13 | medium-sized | TGTGCCAGCAGCTATAGCGGGGGGCAAGAGACCCAGTACTTC | CASSYSGGQETQYF
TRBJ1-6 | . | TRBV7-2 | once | TGTGCCAGCAGCTCCGGGACGTCGGGGTCACCCCTCCACTTT | CASSSGTSGSPLHF
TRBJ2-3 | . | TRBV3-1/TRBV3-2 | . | TGTGCCAGCAGCCAAGCCAGTTTTGATACGCAGTATTTT | CASSQASFDTQYF
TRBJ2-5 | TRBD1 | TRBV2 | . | TGTGCCAGCAGTGAAAGGGGGCTCCTCCAAGAGACCCAGTACTTC | CASSERGLLQETQYF
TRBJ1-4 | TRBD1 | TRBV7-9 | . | TGTGCCAGCAGCTTTCTACCGGGACAGGGGAATGAAAAACTGTTTTTT | CASSFLPGQGNEKLFF
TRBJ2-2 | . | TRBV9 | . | TGTGCCAGCAGCGTAGCCGTGGTGTCTAGAGGGCCCGGGGAGCTGTTTTTT | CASSVAVVSRGPGELFF
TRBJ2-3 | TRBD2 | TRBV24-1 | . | TGTGCCACCAGTGACACCCGGGGGGGTGAGGATACGCAGTATTTT | CATSDTRGGEDTQYF
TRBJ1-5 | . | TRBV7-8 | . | TGTGCCAGCAGCCCTGCGGGGGGTAAGAATCAGCCCCAGCATTTT | CASSPAGGKNQPQHF
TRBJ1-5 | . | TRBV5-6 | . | TGTGCCAGCAGCTCCGACAGGCTGGGTCAGCCCCAGCATTTT | CASSSDRLGQPQHF
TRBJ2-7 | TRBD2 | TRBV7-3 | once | TGTGCCAGCAGTAAAGGACTAGCGGGGGCAACCTCCTACGAGCAGTACTTC | CASSKGLAGATSYEQYF
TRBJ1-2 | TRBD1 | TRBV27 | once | TGTGCCAGCAGTTTGACAGGGGATAACTATGGCTACACCTTC | CASSLTGDNYGYTF
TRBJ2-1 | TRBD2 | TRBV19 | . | TGTGCCAGTATGCGGGGGGGCGGGGGGGCCTCGGATGAGCAGTTCTTC | CASMRGGGGASDEQFF
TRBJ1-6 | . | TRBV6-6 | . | TGTGCCAGCAGTCCCCGGGACTCTTCTAGGGATTCACCCCTCCACTTT | CASSPRDSSRDSPLHF
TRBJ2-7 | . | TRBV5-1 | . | TGCGCCAGCAGCTTGGGTTCCGTCGAGCAGTACTTC | CASSLGSVEQYF
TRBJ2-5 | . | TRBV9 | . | TGTGCCAGCAGTTTACAGGGTAGAGAGACCCAGTACTTC | CASSLQGRETQYF
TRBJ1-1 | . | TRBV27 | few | TGTGCCAGCAGTTTCCACAGGGAGGGGACTGAAGCTTTCTTT | CASSFHREGTEAFF
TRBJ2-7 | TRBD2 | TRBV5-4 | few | TGTGCCAGCAGCCGTAAAACTAGCGGGGGGGCTGTCGACGAGCAGTACTTC | CASSRKTSGGAVDEQYF